This note documents a single TCR beta chain sequence. Its matching antigen is unknown. These data come from a study of CD8 T cells in ankylosing spondylitis. The study, taken as a whole, reports: In peripheral blood, disease-linked CD8+ clones occurred at relatively low frequencies. The study looked at matched synovial fluid samples from ankylosing spondylitis patients. Disease-linked clones were reported to be significantly enriched there. Ankylosing spondylitis blood appeared to carry a characteristic TCR beta motif of roughly eight highly homologous variants.

CDR1 is SGHRS, CDR2 YFSETQ, per germline. The CDR3 is 17 residues long. V trimming: 4 bases; J trimming: 1 base; junction bases outside the gene matches: 10. Quantitative barcoded 5'-RACE was used to prepare TCR beta libraries. Using its own MiXCR run on the 5' RACE reads, TCRdb lists one record per CDR3 protein. The table lists roughly 700,000 distinct CDR3 sequences, 15% to 20% of them singletons. The chain carries TRBV5-1 and TRBJ2-3; 9 bases are a match to TRBD1. The receptor was isolated from a male donor with ankylosing spondylitis. The sample taken for sequencing was blood, either unsorted or a sorted T cell fraction (not recorded which). The CDR3 spells CASSPGVTGGRTDTQYF. The CDR3 DNA sequence: TGCGCCAGCAGCCCTGGTGTAACAGGGGGCCGCACAGATACGCAGTATTTT.